A few counts support the clone carrying this TCR beta chain. Its antigen is not identified. This sample stems from a study of T-cell memory formation after mild COVID-19. Study results and caveats: Clones shrinking between day 15 and 85 showed a balanced CD4/CD8 split, and those that grew later tilted toward CD4+. Cross-reactive memory seemingly joined, as some responding clones were found in pre-infection memory. Shrinking CD4+ clones resided mostly in CM and EM, and CD8+ ones in EMRA.

5'RACE with constant-segment primers yielded barcoded, UMI-tagged TCR alpha and TCR beta cDNA libraries. One entry per CDR3 protein, called by TCRdb with MiXCR from the 5' RACE reads. This sample has about 560,000 distinct CDR3 sequences, with approximately 19% found just once. The germline CDR1 and CDR2 sequences are SGHDN and FVKESK. With 6 bases clipped from V and 5 bases from J, the junction kept 10 bases outside the gene matches. This CDR3 contains 16 residues. The chain is built from TRBV14 and TRBJ2-5; 12 bases agree with TRBD1. Sequenced material: PBMCs or a T cell subset sorted from them (not recorded which). This clonotype was sampled from an adult woman who had mild COVID-19 (a few samples of this study predate the infection). Cell type and time point are not known. CDR3 sequence (DNA): TGTGCCAGCAGTTCCGGGACAGGGGGCTATGGGGAGACCCAGTACTTC. The encoded protein is CASSSGTGGYGETQYF.